The clone carrying this T cell receptor (beta chain) was seen ten or more times. The source of the sample is a study of T cells in Graves' hyperthyroidism and ophthalmopathy. The source material, RNA transcripts, was used to amplify TCR beta CDR3 regions. The TCR CDR3 was amplified in a first-round RT-PCR using the HTBI primer set. MiXCR, run by TCRdb on the multiplex PCR reads, gives a single entry per CDR3 protein. The repertoire holds under 700,000 distinct CDR3 sequences, with just over 45% as singletons. The CDR3 length is 16 residues. Germline assignment: CDR1 ENHRY and CDR2 SYGVKD. V was pared by 2 bases and J by 1 base, with 12 bases between.

The receptor's source is a woman in her late teens or twenties with Graves' hyperthyroidism. Sequencing input: peripheral blood or thyroid tissue (not recorded which). The rearrangement links TRBV10-3 to TRBJ1-5; possible D gene TRBD1, 5 bases. The CDR3 coding sequence is TGTGCCATCAGTGAGGCAGGGTTTCCAAGCAATCAGCCCCAGCATTTT. This encodes CAISEAGFPSNQPQHF.